The 18 T cell receptor beta chains below were found in one sample sequenced in a study of blood T cell repertoires in COVID-19. This table comes from immunoSEQ multiplex PCR, and its TCRdb copy is limited to in-frame clones, with some not included. This sample has tens of thousands of clones, with 70% to 75% found just once. The sequenced material came from peripheral blood. The origin of the receptors is a woman in her sixties or seventies with acute or convalescent COVID-19.

A few counts support this clone. V is TRBV3-1 (or the pseudogene TRBV3-2) and J is TRBJ2-1, with D maybe TRBD2 (5 bases). This CDR3 is built from 14 residues. Germline CDR1 LGHDT, CDR2 YNNKEL (reference sequence). V lost 1 base, J lost 10 bases, and 14 bases lay in between. CDR3 nucleotide sequence: TGTGCCAGCAGCCAAGGTACTAGGGCTATGGAGCAGTTCTTC. Translation: CASSQGTRAMEQFF.

The chain joins TRBV3-1 (or the pseudogene TRBV3-2) to TRBJ2-1; the match to TRBD2 covers 10 bases. Germline trimming cut 1 base from V and 4 bases from J; bases unmatched to any gene: 7. Germline CDR1 reads LGHDT; CDR2 reads YNNKEL (reference sequence). CDR3 length equals 17 residues. CDR3 in amino acids: CASSQGSSGSGYNEQFF. CDR3 DNA: TGTGCCAGCAGCCAAGGGTCTAGCGGGAGTGGGTACAATGAGCAGTTCTTC.

The chain couples TRBV11-3 to TRBJ2-3; possibly TRBD1 for D (5 bases). The length of the CDR3 is 14 residues. V was pared by 0 bases and J by 3 bases, with 7 bases between. The V gene's germline CDR1 is SGHNT and CDR2 YENEEA. The CDR3 is CASSLDRGTDTQYF. As DNA, the CDR3 is TGTGCCAGCAGCTTAGATAGGGGTACAGATACGCAGTATTTT.

J is TRBJ1-1 and V is TRBV3-1 (or the pseudogene TRBV3-2); D is uncertain. The CDR3 has 14 amino acids. The V gene's germline CDR1 is LGHDT and CDR2 YNNKEL (reference sequence). V shed 2 bases and J shed 1 base, with 8 bases lying between them. CDR3 amino acids: CASSQQVTNTEAFF. CDR3 coding DNA: TGTGCCAGCAGCCAACAGGTTACGAACACTGAAGCTTTCTTT.

The chain combines TRBV30 with TRBJ1-4, with D unclear. The V end was cut by 0 bases, the J end by 8 bases, with 16 bases between. Per germline, CDR1 GTSNPN and CDR2 SVGIG (reference sequence). This CDR3 is built from 15 residues. Here the CDR3 DNA reads TGTGCCTGGAGTGTAAATACCTTGCCGGGAGAAAAACTGTTTTTT. Translated, it gives CAWSVNTLPGEKLFF. Filled out from reference TRBV30 and TRBJ1-4, the complete variable domain reads SQTIHQWPATLVQPVGSPLSLECTVEGTSNPNLYWYRQAAGRGLQLLFYSVGIGQISSEVPQNLSASRPQDRQFILSSKKLLLSDSGFYLCAWSVNTLPGEKLFFGSGTQLSVL.

The genes are TRBV29-1 and TRBJ1-2; 7 positions agree with TRBD1. CDR1 and CDR2 (germline): SQVTM, ANQGSEA. The V gene end was trimmed by 7 bases and the J gene end by 0 bases; junction bases not matched to a gene: 2. There are 12 residues in the CDR3. CDR3: CSAGTANYGYTF. CDR3 DNA sequence: TGCAGCGCTGGGACAGCTAACTATGGCTACACCTTC.

The chain has TRBV27 and TRBJ2-3, with TRBD2 matching over 9 bases. With 0 bases clipped from V and 4 bases from J, the junction kept 2 bases outside the gene matches. CDR3 length equals 15 residues. Germline V gene lookup returns CDR1 MNHEY and CDR2 SMNVEV (reference sequence). CDR3 coding DNA: TGTGCCAGCAGTTTATCTAGCGGGAGTGCAGATACGCAGTATTTT. It is translated as CASSLSSGSADTQYF.

The chain uses TRBV28 and TRBJ2-2; a weak D match, TRBD1 (7 bases). V lost 3 bases to trimming and J lost 7 bases, with 15 bases between them. CDR1 and CDR2 (germline): MDHEN, SYDVKM. CDR3 length equals 15 residues. The CDR3 DNA reads as TGTGCCAGCAGTTTGCCCCAGGGGGGTGGCGGGGAGCTGTTTTTT. This sequence encodes CASSLPQGGGGELFF.

The chain couples TRBV6-5 to TRBJ2-5, with TRBD1 as a possible D gene (6 bases). CDR3 length: 13 amino acids. Trimming took 6 bases from V and 4 from J, leaving 12 bases between them. CDR1 and CDR2 from the germline V gene are MNHEY and SVGAGI. The CDR3 reads CASSSQGRETQYF. CDR3 nucleotide sequence: TGTGCCAGCAGCTCTCAGGGGAGAGAGACCCAGTACTTC.

The V and J genes are TRBV9 and TRBJ2-7; tentatively, D is TRBD1 (6 bases). The germline V gene encodes CDR1 SGDLS and CDR2 YYNGEE. V gave up 6 bases and J gave up 4 bases, with 17 bases separating them. The CDR3 sequence is 14 residues long. CDR3 region: CASNRGGRGYEQYF. The CDR3 nucleotides read TGTGCCAGCAACCGAGGAGGCAGGGGTTACGAGCAGTACTTC.

The chain has TRBV4-2 and TRBJ2-7; 9 nucleotides align to TRBD1. The V segment lost 2 bases and the J segment 4 bases; nucleotides outside the gene matches: 3. CDR1 and CDR2 (germline): LGHNA, YNFKEQ. CDR3 length: 14 amino acids. The CDR3: CASSQTGGEYEQYF. The CDR3 coding sequence is TGTGCCAGCAGCCAAACAGGGGGCGAGTACGAGCAGTACTTC.

The chain joins TRBV7-2 to TRBJ1-4; TRBD1 might be the D (6 bases). In germline, CDR1 is SGHTA, CDR2 FQGNSA. The CDR3 has 17 residues. Trimming removed 2 bases at V and 2 bases at J, with 15 bases between. CDR3 in amino acids: CASSLRGRGKTNEKLFF. Written as DNA, the CDR3 is TGTGCCAGCAGCTTAAGAGGCAGGGGAAAGACTAATGAAAAACTGTTTTTT. Looking up the rest from reference TRBV7-2 and TRBJ1-4 gives the full variable domain: GAGVSQSPSNKVTEKGKDVELRCDPISGHTALYWYRQSLGQGLEFLIYFQGNSAPDKSGLPSDRFSAERTGGSVSTLTIQRTQQEDSAVYLCASSLRGRGKTNEKLFFGSGTQLSVL.

V usage is TRBV27 and J usage is TRBJ1-5; D may be TRBD1 (6 bases). CDR3 length: 15 amino acids. Germline-derived CDR1 and CDR2 are MNHEY and SMNVEV (reference sequence). The V gene lost 5 bases and the J gene lost 5 bases, with 16 bases spanning the gap. The CDR3 coding sequence is TGTGCCAGCAGTCGAAAGGGGGACGGTGATCAGCCCCAGCATTTT. Translating it yields CASSRKGDGDQPQHF.

The chain couples TRBV11-3 to TRBJ2-5; 10 bases agree with TRBD1. Germline values: CDR1 SGHNT, CDR2 YENEEA. V trimming: 6 bases; J trimming: 5 bases; junction bases outside the gene matches: 9. This CDR3 has 15 amino acids. The CDR3 sequence: CASRNRQGARETQYF. DNA for the CDR3: TGTGCCAGCAGAAATAGACAGGGGGCTCGGGAGACCCAGTACTTC.

The chain is built from TRBV5-1 and TRBJ2-2, with TRBD1 matching 8 bases. Germline loops: CDR1 SGHRS, CDR2 YFSETQ. CDR3 size: 16 residues. With 4 bases clipped from V and 2 bases from J, the junction kept 7 bases outside the gene matches. CDR3 protein: CASSGLTGANTGELFF. CDR3 DNA sequence: TGCGCCAGCAGCGGACTGACAGGGGCCAACACCGGGGAGCTGTTTTTT.

This chain connects TRBV6-5 to TRBJ2-3; D may be TRBD1 (5 bases). Looked up from germline, CDR1 is MNHEY and CDR2 is SVGAGI. V gave up 5 bases and J gave up 2 bases, with 14 bases separating them. The CDR3 extends over 15 amino acids. The CDR3 region has the DNA TGTGCCAGCAGTCTTTCAAGACAGAACACAGATACGCAGTATTTT. Its translation: CASSLSRQNTDTQYF.

The chain uses TRBV27 and TRBJ1-4; D is uncertain. This CDR3 is built from 15 residues. Trimming pared 5 bases from V and 3 bases from J, leaving 13 bases between. Germline CDR1 reads MNHEY; CDR2 reads SMNVEV (reference sequence). CDR3 DNA sequence: TGTGCCAGCAGTGCAGCCCGGAGGTCTAATGAAAAACTGTTTTTT. Protein: CASSAARRSNEKLFF.

The rearrangement joins TRBV6-5 to TRBJ1-1; the D is unclear. The CDR3 length is 14 residues. The V end lost 2 bases, the J end lost 3 bases, and 10 bases lay between the germline ends. Germline-derived CDR1 and CDR2 are MNHEY and SVGAGI. In DNA, the CDR3 is TGTGCCAGCAGTTACACGGCCGGGGACACTGAAGCTTTCTTT. It specifies CASSYTAGDTEAFF.